This T cell receptor (beta chain) was found in a study of radiation and T cells in renal cell carcinoma. Study-wide results and caveats: From baseline, blood top tumor clonotypes peaked at 2 weeks post-radiation.

V shed 8 bases and J shed 6 bases, with 13 bases lying between them. The CDR3 contains 11 residues. Per germline, CDR1 GTSNPN and CDR2 SVGIG (reference sequence). Profiled with immunoSEQ multiplex PCR; TCRdb holds only in-frame clones, not every one. The sample includes around 60,000 clones, around 77% of them seen just once. Time point indicated: blood 2 weeks post-SBRT. Specified treatment: 15 Gy SBRT to primary tumor, nephrectomy 4 weeks later. This clone has a single count. The antigen is not known. Sequencing was performed on blood, taken from a patient whose treatment included radiotherapy and nephrectomy. This clonotype was obtained from a man between 60 and 75 years old with renal cell carcinoma. The genes are TRBV30 and TRBJ1-1; a weak D match, TRBD1 (5 bases). CDR3 sequence (DNA): TGTGCCGGCTCCCGGGGGGCTGAAGCTTTCTTT. This translates into CAGSRGAEAFF.